This T cell receptor (beta chain) was found in a study of spatial heterogeneity in lung cancer. On the study more broadly: Each time, sequencing found more beta-chain sequences than alpha-chain sequences.

The V gene lost 6 bases and the J gene lost 6 bases, with 14 bases spanning the gap. CDR3 length: 14 amino acids. CDR1 is ENHRY, CDR2 SYGVKD, per germline. As regards this clonotype: Its antigen is still unknown. This beta chain is an unintended read in a library built for alpha chains; its size means little.

Time point indicated: blood at routine non-recurrence follow-up after resection. Whole RNA was taken from tumor, nontumor lung or frozen PBMC; it was then sequenced unsorted. Study-wide points: Tumor TCRs that were ubiquitous and expanded showed up in blood more at resection than follow-up.

Each TCR cDNA molecule bore a unique molecular identifier. TCRdb recomputed calls from the 5' RACE reads with MiXCR, one row per CDR3 protein. The data contain more than 2,000 distinct CDR3 sequences, 27% of them singletons. The TCR sequence derives from a male donor with early-stage non-small cell lung cancer. Specimen: PBMCs, collected at follow-up. The rearrangement uses TRBV10-3 and TRBJ2-2, with D uncertain. The CDR3: CAIRAEVESGELFF. The CDR3 nucleotides read TGTGCCATCAGGGCTGAGGTAGAATCCGGGGAGCTGTTTTTT.